These T cell receptor beta chains were read from a single sample in a study of Graves' ophthalmopathy and Graves' hyperthyroidism. TCRdb reanalysed the multiplex PCR reads using MiXCR and keeps one entry per CDR3 protein. The repertoire holds around 1.1 million distinct CDR3 sequences, with approximately 35% as singletons. The material sequenced was peripheral blood or thyroid tissue (not recorded which). Source of these receptors: an adult man with Graves' hyperthyroidism. Each CDR3 is given with its conserved first and last residue. The order of the fields is D gene, clone size, J gene, V gene, CDR3 DNA, CDR3 protein. The D gene is left open where the match is weak. Where a row states a size, it is once, few, many or the class of an expanded clone; other rows omit it.

d_call: TRBD2; clone_size: -; j_call: TRBJ2-5; v_call: TRBV6-2/TRBV6-3; cdr3_nt: TGTGCCAGCACCACTTTGAGCGGGAGCCTCCGAGAGACCCAGTACTTC; cdr3_aa: CASTTLSGSLRETQYF
d_call: TRBD2; clone_size: few; j_call: TRBJ2-2; v_call: TRBV12-3/TRBV12-4; cdr3_nt: TGTGCCAGCAGTCAAGCGGGAGATAGGGTTAACACCGGGGAGCTGTTTTTT; cdr3_aa: CASSQAGDRVNTGELFF
d_call: -; clone_size: few; j_call: TRBJ1-2; v_call: TRBV27; cdr3_nt: TGTGCCAGCAGTCCCCAGGGCTACCCCTATGGCTACACCTTC; cdr3_aa: CASSPQGYPYGYTF
d_call: -; clone_size: many; j_call: TRBJ2-7; v_call: TRBV15; cdr3_nt: TGTGCCACCAGTCAAAAAAGGGCAGGGAACTACGAGCAGTACTTC; cdr3_aa: CATSQKRAGNYEQYF
d_call: -; clone_size: many; j_call: TRBJ2-2; v_call: TRBV19; cdr3_nt: TGTGCCAGTAGTAGTGCCAGTCCCGGGGAGCTGTTTTTT; cdr3_aa: CASSSASPGELFF
d_call: -; clone_size: many; j_call: TRBJ1-5; v_call: TRBV25-1; cdr3_nt: TGTGCCAGCAGTGAATTGCAGGGCAATCAGCCCCAGCATTTT; cdr3_aa: CASSELQGNQPQHF
d_call: TRBD1; clone_size: many; j_call: TRBJ2-7; v_call: TRBV5-6; cdr3_nt: TGTGCCAGCAGCACGGGACAGGGAGAGCAGTACTTC; cdr3_aa: CASSTGQGEQYF
d_call: -; clone_size: many; j_call: TRBJ2-7; v_call: TRBV10-3; cdr3_nt: TGTGCCATCAGGCCGGGACATAACTACGAGCAGTACTTC; cdr3_aa: CAIRPGHNYEQYF
d_call: -; clone_size: -; j_call: TRBJ2-5; v_call: TRBV28; cdr3_nt: TGTGCCGGGAGTGGTGGGACCCAGTACTTC; cdr3_aa: CAGSGGTQYF
d_call: -; clone_size: -; j_call: TRBJ1-1; v_call: TRBV29-1; cdr3_nt: TGCAGCGCTGGAGCGCAGATGAACACTGAAGCTTTCTTT; cdr3_aa: CSAGAQMNTEAFF